This T cell receptor beta chain was obtained from a study of shared clonotypes between healthy human individuals. In the authors' workflow: Filtering differed, since immunoSEQ gave only junction sequences and no quality scores. Produced via immunoSEQ multiplex PCR; TCRdb's table is partial and in-frame only. V and J calls and clone size are as listed in that table; D and trimming were resolved from the DNA. The table has some 1 million clones, roughly 70% seen once. The germline V gene has CDR1 KGHSH and CDR2 LQKENI. This CDR3 is built from 17 residues. Trimming cost V 1 base and J 4 bases, with 19 bases left between them. Those who donated were healthy HIV-negative adults, with no recent acute infections or vaccinations reported. The donors, all of them Caucasian adults, lived in Nashville, Tennessee. A CD45RA+ naive subset and a CD45RA-negative memory subset were split from CD4+ cells.

Source material: memory CD4+ T cells sorted from blood. Subset indicated: CD45RA-negative fraction. This clonotype was obtained from a man between 18 and 35 years old in good health. J is TRBJ1-1 and V is TRBV18, with D perhaps matching TRBD1 (6 bases). In DNA form, the CDR3 reads TGTGCCAGCTCACCACGGTCGGGGGACACGGGGTTCACTGAAGCTTTCTTT. Its translation is CASSPRSGDTGFTEAFF. The variable domain in full, with the rest retrieved from reference TRBV18 and TRBJ1-1, is NAGVMQNPRHLVRRRGQEARLRCSPMKGHSHVYWYRQLPEEGLKFMVYLQKENIIDESGMPKERFSAEFPKEGPSILRIQQVVRGDSAAYFCASSPRSGDTGFTEAFFGQGTRLTVV.